What follows describes a single T cell receptor beta chain. No antigen is known for it. This CDR3 is also generated by other DNA sequences in the sample. The CDR3 is 12 residues long. Germline V gene lookup returns CDR1 LNHDA and CDR2 SQIVND (reference sequence). With 5 bases removed from V and 0 bases from J, the gap between germline ends came to 4 bases. Every patient had relapsed following autologous stem cell transplantation, and cohorts differed in brentuximab vedotin exposure. These data come from a study of PD-1 blockade in classical Hodgkin lymphoma. About the research overall: Patients were treated with nivolumab at 3 mg/kg, and this was given intravenously every 2 weeks. Study-level points and caveats: CD4+ but not CD8+ TCR diversity rose significantly by C4D1. Reported findings placed baseline TCR diversity lower in newly diagnosed patients (compared with healthy donors). Baseline diversity in complete responders resembled that of newly diagnosed patients.

The method was immunoSEQ multiplex PCR; TCRdb's version includes in-frame clones alone and lacks a portion of them. The table records 25,000 to 30,000 clones, approximately 66% of them present only once. This chain uses TRBV19 with TRBJ1-1; D remains ambiguous. The source material was peripheral blood mononuclear cells (PBMCs), sampled before the second cycle of nivolumab. The receptor was derived from a human donor with classical Hodgkin lymphoma. In DNA form, the CDR3 reads TGTGCCAGTAGTTTCCTGAACACTGAAGCTTTCTTT. Its translation: CASSFLNTEAFF.